These T cell receptor beta chains were read from a single sample in a study of neoadjuvant anti-PD-1 for oral cavity cancer. TCRdb's copy holds only in-frame clones and misses some; the assay was immunoSEQ multiplex PCR. The data hold some 10,000 clones, with roughly 61% observed a single time. The starting material was PBMCs, obtained after nivolumab (anti-PD-1) treatment. Source of these receptors: a person aged 40-85 years with oral cavity squamous cell carcinoma. The CDR3 runs from the conserved cysteine through the conserved F or W. The D gene is left open where the match is weak. The size of a clone is reported for some rows only, either as once, few or many, or as a class for expanded clones.

V	size	J	D	DNA	CDR3
TRBV7-8	.	TRBJ2-1	.	TGTGCCAGCAGCCTTTACCATGAGCAGTTCTTC	CASSLYHEQFF
TRBV5-4	.	TRBJ2-5	.	TGTGCCAGCAGCTTGGCAGCAGGGCAAGAGACCCAGTACTTC	CASSLAAGQETQYF
TRBV4-1	.	TRBJ2-7	.	TGCGCCAGCAGCCCTTACCCCCGGGACACAGGGAGCTACGAGCAGTACTTC	CASSPYPRDTGSYEQYF
TRBV9	few	TRBJ2-5	TRBD2	TGTGCCAGCACCCGGGGACTAGCGGGGGTGCGACAAGAGACCCAGTACTTC	CASTRGLAGVRQETQYF
TRBV7-5	.	TRBJ1-1	.	TGTGTCAGAAGGACGGGGGAAAGTGGGAAATTTATGAACACTGAAGCTTTCTTT	CVRRTGESGKFMNTEAFF
TRBV5-6	.	TRBJ1-1	.	TGTGCCAGCCGCTTCGATAGTATCGACGGGGACGGTGCTTTCTTT	CASRFDSIDGDGAFF
TRBV11-3	.	TRBJ2-2	TRBD1	TGTGCCAGCAGCTATACCGGGACAGGGACCGGGGAGCTGTTTTTT	CASSYTGTGTGELFF
TRBV28	.	TRBJ1-2	.	TGTGCCAGCAGCTTTCCCTTCGTCGGCGGCGATGGCTACACCTTC	CASSFPFVGGDGYTF
TRBV2	.	TRBJ1-4	TRBD1	TGTGCCAGCAGTTTATCGACAGGGAGACAGGAAAAACTGTTTTTT	CASSLSTGRQEKLFF
TRBV5-6	few	TRBJ1-6	TRBD1	TGTGCCAGCAGCTTGGGGGGGACAGGGGCCTATAATTCACCCCTCCACTTT	CASSLGGTGAYNSPLHF
TRBV27	few	TRBJ1-6	.	TGTGCCAGCAGTTCCGTTAAGAGCTCCTATAATTCACCCCTCCACTTT	CASSSVKSSYNSPLHF
TRBV6-1	.	TRBJ1-2	.	TGTGCCAGCAGTGAGAGTCAGGGAGTTGGAGGCTACACCTTC	CASSESQGVGGYTF
TRBV5-4	once	TRBJ2-2	TRBD2	TGTGCCAGCAGCACCGTTAGCGGGGCGAACACCGGGGAGCTGTTTTTT	CASSTVSGANTGELFF
TRBV28	.	TRBJ2-2	TRBD1	TGTGCCAGCAGTTTCACAGGGGCAGTCGGGGAGCTGTTTTTT	CASSFTGAVGELFF
TRBV19	.	TRBJ2-1	TRBD2	TGTGCCAGTAGTTCCGCCCGACTAGCGGGAGATGTAAATGAGCAGTTCTTC	CASSSARLAGDVNEQFF
TRBV7-6	.	TRBJ1-5	.	TGTGCCAGCAGCTTAGGTGAAGGACGGCATCAGCCCCAGCATTTT	CASSLGEGRHQPQHF
TRBV28	.	TRBJ2-5	.	TGTGCCAGCAGTTTAGTGGGTAGGGGTGCATACGAGACCCAGTACTTC	CASSLVGRGAYETQYF
TRBV19	.	TRBJ2-5	.	TGTGCCAGTAGTATTAGCAGGGGCCCAAGCGAGACCCAGTACTTC	CASSISRGPSETQYF
TRBV5-6	.	TRBJ1-2	TRBD1	TGTGCCAGCAGTTTTGACAGGGTCGGCTACACCTTC	CASSFDRVGYTF
TRBV5-1	few	TRBJ2-7	.	TGCGCCAGCAGCTTGGCTGGGAACGAGCAGTACTTC	CASSLAGNEQYF
TRBV7-9	once	TRBJ2-7	.	TGTGCCAGCAGCCTATGGGACGGAACCTACGAGCAGTACTTC	CASSLWDGTYEQYF
TRBV7-6	once	TRBJ2-3	.	TGTGCCAGCAGCTCCGGGATCTCCACAGATACGCAGTATTTT	CASSSGISTDTQYF
TRBV25-1	.	TRBJ1-5	.	TGTGCCAGCAGAGTTGGAAATCAGCCCCAGCATTTT	CASRVGNQPQHF
TRBV21-1	.	TRBJ1-3	.	TGTGCCAGCAGCGCCCCGGGACAGGGCCGTCTCTCTGGAAACACCATATATTTT	CASSAPGQGRLSGNTIYF
TRBV10-3	.	TRBJ2-7	.	TGTGCCATCAGTGGCAACTACGAGCAGTACTTC	CAISGNYEQYF
TRBV9	.	TRBJ2-2	.	TGTGCCAGCAGCGTAACTGGGACCGGGGAGCTGTTTTTT	CASSVTGTGELFF
TRBV10-1	.	TRBJ2-7	.	TGCGCCAGCAGTGACCATGGAACCTCCTACGAGCAGTACTTC	CASSDHGTSYEQYF
TRBV9	.	TRBJ2-5	TRBD1	TGTGCCAGCAGCGTAGGAGGGACAGGGTACGAGACCCAGTACTTC	CASSVGGTGYETQYF
TRBV5-1	.	TRBJ2-1	TRBD2	TGCGCCAGCAGCTTGGTTCCCGGGGGGGCAGGTAATGAGCAGTTCTTC	CASSLVPGGAGNEQFF
TRBV5-5	once	TRBJ2-7	TRBD2	TGTGCCAGCAGATTAGCGGGGGGGTATTCCTACGAGCAGTACTTC	CASRLAGGYSYEQYF
TRBV5-4	few	TRBJ2-2	.	TGTGCCAGCAGCCCCCGGGGCGGGGAGCTGTTTTTT	CASSPRGGELFF
TRBV4-1	.	TRBJ2-1	.	TGCGCCAGCAGCTTAACCGGGCCCTATTCCTACAATGAGCAGTTCTTC	CASSLTGPYSYNEQFF
TRBV4-1	.	TRBJ1-4	.	TGCGCCAGCAGCCACGATCCTCAGGGCGCCAATAATGAAAAACTGTTTTTT	CASSHDPQGANNEKLFF
TRBV2	.	TRBJ1-1	.	TGTGCCAGCAGTGAAAACAGGATGGGCACTGAAGCTTTCTTT	CASSENRMGTEAFF
TRBV19	.	TRBJ2-1	TRBD2	TGTGCCACCCAACTAGCGGGAAGCTACAATGAGCAGTTCTTC	CATQLAGSYNEQFF
TRBV5-8	.	TRBJ1-2	TRBD1	TGTGCCAGCAGCCGGGACAGGGCGGGCTATGGCTACACCTTC	CASSRDRAGYGYTF
TRBV5-1	.	TRBJ2-7	TRBD2	TGCGCCAGCAGCTTGGGGCCGGGACTAGCGGGAGAGATCGAGCAGTACTTC	CASSLGPGLAGEIEQYF
TRBV29-1	few	TRBJ2-5	.	TGCAGCGTTGAAGTGGGGTACCAAGAGACCCAGTACTTC	CSVEVGYQETQYF
TRBV11-2	.	TRBJ1-6	.	TGTGCCAGCAGCTTAGGAAGGACAGCCAGAGATTCACCCCTCCACTTT	CASSLGRTARDSPLHF
TRBV27	few	TRBJ1-2	.	TGTGCCAGCAGTTTGGACAGCCGCTATGGCTACACCTTC	CASSLDSRYGYTF
TRBV6-1	.	TRBJ2-7	.	TGTGCCAGCCCCCGGGACGGAGACTCCTACGAGCAGTACTTC	CASPRDGDSYEQYF
TRBV15	.	TRBJ2-7	.	TGTGCCACCAGCAGAGGCCCCCGGTCTAGCACCTCGCCCTACGAGCAGTACTTC	CATSRGPRSSTSPYEQYF
TRBV7-2	.	TRBJ1-5	.	TGTGCCAGCAGCTTATTCCGGCAGACGAATCAGCCCCAGCATTTT	CASSLFRQTNQPQHF
TRBV7-8	.	TRBJ2-3	TRBD2	TGTGCCAGCAGCTTATTGCGGGGGGGCCGCACAGATACGCAGTATTTT	CASSLLRGGRTDTQYF
TRBV18	few	TRBJ2-7	.	TGTGCCAGCTCACCACTCGCAGCGAGCGACGAGCAGTACTTC	CASSPLAASDEQYF
TRBV7-9	few	TRBJ2-7	.	TGTGCCAGCAGCGGGAGCAGGGGAGCGGACGAGCAGTACTTC	CASSGSRGADEQYF
TRBV7-8	.	TRBJ2-1	.	TGTGCCAGCAGCTTGAGCGTAGGGAATGAGCAGTTCTTC	CASSLSVGNEQFF
TRBV5-4	.	TRBJ2-2	.	TGTGCCAGCAGCCCTCTCGTAACTGGGGAGCTGTTTTTT	CASSPLVTGELFF
TRBV19	.	TRBJ2-7	.	TGTGCCAGTAGTAGGCAGGGGTTCGAGCAGTACTTC	CASSRQGFEQYF